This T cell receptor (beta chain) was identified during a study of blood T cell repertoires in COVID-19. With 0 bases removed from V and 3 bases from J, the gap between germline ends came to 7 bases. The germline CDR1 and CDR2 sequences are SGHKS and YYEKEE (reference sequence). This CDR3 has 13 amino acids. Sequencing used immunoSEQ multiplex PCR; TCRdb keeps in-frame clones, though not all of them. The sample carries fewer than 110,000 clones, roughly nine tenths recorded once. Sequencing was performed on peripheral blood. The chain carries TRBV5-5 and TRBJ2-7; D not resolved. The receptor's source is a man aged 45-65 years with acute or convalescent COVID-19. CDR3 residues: CASSLVSSYEQYF. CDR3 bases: TGTGCCAGCAGCTTGGTTTCCAGCTACGAGCAGTACTTC.